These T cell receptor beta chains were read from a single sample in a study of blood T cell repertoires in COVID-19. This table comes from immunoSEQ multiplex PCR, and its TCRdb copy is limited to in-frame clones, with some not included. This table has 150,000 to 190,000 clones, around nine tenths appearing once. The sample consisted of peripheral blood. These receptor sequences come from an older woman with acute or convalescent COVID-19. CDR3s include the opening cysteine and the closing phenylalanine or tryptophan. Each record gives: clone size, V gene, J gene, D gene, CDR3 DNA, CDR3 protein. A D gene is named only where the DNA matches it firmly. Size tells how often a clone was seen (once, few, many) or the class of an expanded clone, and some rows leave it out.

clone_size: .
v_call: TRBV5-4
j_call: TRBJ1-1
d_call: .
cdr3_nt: TGTGCCAGCAGCCCGAAACAGGTCATTAACACTGAAGCTTTCTTT
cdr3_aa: CASSPKQVINTEAFF

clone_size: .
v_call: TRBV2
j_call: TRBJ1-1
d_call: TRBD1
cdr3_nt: TGTGCCAGCAGTGGGGACAGGAACACTGAAGCTTTCTTT
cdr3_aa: CASSGDRNTEAFF

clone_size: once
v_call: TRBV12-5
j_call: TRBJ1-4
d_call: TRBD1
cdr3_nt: TGTGCTAGTGGTTTGACCGGGACAGGGGGAAAACTGTTTTTT
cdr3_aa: CASGLTGTGGKLFF

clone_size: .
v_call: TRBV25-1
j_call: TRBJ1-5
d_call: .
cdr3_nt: TGTGCCAGCAGTGACAGGGCGGATCAGCCCCAGCATTTT
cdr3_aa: CASSDRADQPQHF

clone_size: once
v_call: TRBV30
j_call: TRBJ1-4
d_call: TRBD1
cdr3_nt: TGTGCCTGGAGCACGCCCCCAACGGGACAGGGGAACTCCCGGGTAAGGGAAAAACTGTTTTTT
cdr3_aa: CAWSTPPTGQGNSRVREKLFF

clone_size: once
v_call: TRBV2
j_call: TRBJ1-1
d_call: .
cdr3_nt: TGTGCCAGCAGGAGGAGCGGACTCACTGAAGCTTTCTTT
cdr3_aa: CASRRSGLTEAFF

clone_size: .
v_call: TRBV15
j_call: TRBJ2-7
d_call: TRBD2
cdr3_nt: TGTGCCACCAGCAGACCCGGACTAGCGGGCCCTTCCTACGAGCAGTACTTC
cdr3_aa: CATSRPGLAGPSYEQYF

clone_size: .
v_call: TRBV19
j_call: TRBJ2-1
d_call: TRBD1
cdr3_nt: TGTGCCAGTAGCCTCGGACAGGGGTCGTCCTACAATGAGCAGTTCTTC
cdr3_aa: CASSLGQGSSYNEQFF

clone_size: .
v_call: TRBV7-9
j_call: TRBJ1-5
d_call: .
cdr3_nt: TGTGCCAGCAGCTTAGCCTGGGACTTAGAAGTTGGCAATCAGCCCCAGCATTTT
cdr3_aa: CASSLAWDLEVGNQPQHF

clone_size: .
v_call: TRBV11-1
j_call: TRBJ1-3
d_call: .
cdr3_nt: TGTGCCAGCAGCTTGGAGAATAGAGGAGGAAACACCATATATTTT
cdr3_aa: CASSLENRGGNTIYF

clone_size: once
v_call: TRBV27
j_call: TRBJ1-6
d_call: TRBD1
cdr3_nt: TGTGCCAGCAGGTCGACAGGGGACTCACCCCTCCACTTT
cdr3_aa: CASRSTGDSPLHF

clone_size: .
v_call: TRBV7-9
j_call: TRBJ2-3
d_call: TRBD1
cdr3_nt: TGTGCCAGTCGGGACAGGGGGCGCGTAGATACGCAGTATTTT
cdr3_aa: CASRDRGRVDTQYF

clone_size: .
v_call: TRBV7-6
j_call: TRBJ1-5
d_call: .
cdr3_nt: TGTGCCAGCAGCTTAGCTCCGTTAGATGGCAATCAGCCCCAGCATTTT
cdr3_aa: CASSLAPLDGNQPQHF

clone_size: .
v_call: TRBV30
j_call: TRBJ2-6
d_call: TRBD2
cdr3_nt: TGTGCCTGGAGTAGCGGGGGCTCTGGGGCCAACGTCCTGACTTTC
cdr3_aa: CAWSSGGSGANVLTF

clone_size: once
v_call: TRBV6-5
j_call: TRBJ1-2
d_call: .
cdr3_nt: TGTGCCAGCACACAGGGCCCTACTCCTAACTATGGCTACACCTTC
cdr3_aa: CASTQGPTPNYGYTF

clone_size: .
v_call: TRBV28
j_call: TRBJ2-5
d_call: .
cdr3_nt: TGTGCCAGCAGTTTCCCCCTCCCACAGGGTAGGGAGACCCAGTACTTC
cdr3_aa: CASSFPLPQGRETQYF

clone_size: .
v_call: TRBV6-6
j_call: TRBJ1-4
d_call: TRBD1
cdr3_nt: TGTGCCAGCAGTAATACAGGACAGGTCTTTAATGAAAAACTGTTTTTT
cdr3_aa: CASSNTGQVFNEKLFF

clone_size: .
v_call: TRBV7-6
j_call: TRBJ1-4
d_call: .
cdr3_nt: TGTGCCAGCAGCCCCGGGGGGTCGACTAATGAAAAACTGTTTTTT
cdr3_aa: CASSPGGSTNEKLFF

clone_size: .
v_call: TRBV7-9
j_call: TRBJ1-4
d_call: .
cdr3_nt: TGTGCCAGCAGCTTAGAACAGATTAATGAAAAACTGTTTTTT
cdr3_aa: CASSLEQINEKLFF

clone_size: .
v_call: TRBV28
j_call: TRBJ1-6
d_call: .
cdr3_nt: TGTGCCAGCAGTCCCCCCCTGGGGAGCTCCTATAATTCACCCCTCCACTTT
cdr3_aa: CASSPPLGSSYNSPLHF

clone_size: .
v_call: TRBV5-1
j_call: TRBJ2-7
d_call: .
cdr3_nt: TGCGCCAGCAGCTTTAGGGGGTTTAACGACGAGCAGTACTTC
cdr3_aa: CASSFRGFNDEQYF

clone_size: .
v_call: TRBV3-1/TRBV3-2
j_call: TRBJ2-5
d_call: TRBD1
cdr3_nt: TGTGCCAGCAGCCAAGGGGTGCCGGGACAGGGGGTTGAAGAGACCCAGTACTTC
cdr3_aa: CASSQGVPGQGVEETQYF

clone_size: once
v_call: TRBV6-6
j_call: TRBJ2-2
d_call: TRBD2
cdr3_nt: TGTGCCAGCAGCCCCACTAGCGCTGCGAACACCGGGGAGCTGTTTTTT
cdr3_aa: CASSPTSAANTGELFF

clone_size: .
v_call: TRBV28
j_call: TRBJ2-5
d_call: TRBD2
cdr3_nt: TGTGCCAGCAGCTCGGGGGGGAGGGAGACCCAGTACTTC
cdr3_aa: CASSSGGRETQYF

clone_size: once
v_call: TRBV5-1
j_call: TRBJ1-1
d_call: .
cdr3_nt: TGCGCCAGCAGCCCCCGGCGGGGATCGAACACTGAAGCTTTCTTT
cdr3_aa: CASSPRRGSNTEAFF

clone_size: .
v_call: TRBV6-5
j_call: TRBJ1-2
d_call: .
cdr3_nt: TGTGCCAGCAGTCCGGACAGTCTCACTAACTATGGCTACACCTTC
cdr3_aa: CASSPDSLTNYGYTF

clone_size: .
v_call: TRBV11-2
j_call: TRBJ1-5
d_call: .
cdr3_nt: TGTGCCAGCAGCTTAGGCGGTGACAATCAGCCCCAGCATTTT
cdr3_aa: CASSLGGDNQPQHF

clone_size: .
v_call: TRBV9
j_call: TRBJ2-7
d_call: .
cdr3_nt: TGTGCCAGCAGCGTAGCTGAAGACACTAGATTTAGCTCCTACGAGCAGTACTTC
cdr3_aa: CASSVAEDTRFSSYEQYF